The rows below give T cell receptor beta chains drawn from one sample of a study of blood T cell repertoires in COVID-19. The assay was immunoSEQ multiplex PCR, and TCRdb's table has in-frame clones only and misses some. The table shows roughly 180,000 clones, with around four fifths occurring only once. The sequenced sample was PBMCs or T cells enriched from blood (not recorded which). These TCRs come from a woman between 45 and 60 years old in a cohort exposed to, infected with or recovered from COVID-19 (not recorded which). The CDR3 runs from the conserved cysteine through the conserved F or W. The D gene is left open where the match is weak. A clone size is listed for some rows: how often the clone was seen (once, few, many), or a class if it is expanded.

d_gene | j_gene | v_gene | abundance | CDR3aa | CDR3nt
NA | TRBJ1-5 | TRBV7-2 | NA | CASSTGTGRVKSNQPQHF | TGTGCCAGCAGCACCGGTACAGGCAGAGTGAAAAGCAATCAGCCCCAGCATTTT
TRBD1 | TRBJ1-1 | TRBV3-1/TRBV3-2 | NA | CASSANRGRTEAFF | TGTGCCAGCAGCGCAAACAGGGGGCGGACTGAAGCTTTCTTT
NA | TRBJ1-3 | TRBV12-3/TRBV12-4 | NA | CANGLFSGNTIYF | TGTGCCAACGGACTGTTCTCTGGAAACACCATATATTTT
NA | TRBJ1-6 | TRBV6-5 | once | CASSYSIQNSPLHF | TGTGCCAGCAGTTACTCGATTCAGAATTCACCCCTCCACTTT
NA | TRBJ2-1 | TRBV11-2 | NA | CASSLVVAGYNEQFF | TGTGCCAGCAGCTTAGTGGTGGCAGGTTACAATGAGCAGTTCTTC
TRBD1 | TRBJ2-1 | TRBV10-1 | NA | CASSDPDRGHEQFF | TGCGCCAGCAGTGATCCAGACAGGGGACATGAGCAGTTCTTC
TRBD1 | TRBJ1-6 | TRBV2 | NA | CASSAARQGNNSPLHF | TGTGCCAGCAGTGCGGCAAGACAGGGCAATAATTCACCCCTCCACTTT
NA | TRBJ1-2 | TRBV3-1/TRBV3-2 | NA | CASSQGVQGGVVGYTF | TGTGCCAGCAGCCAAGGGGTTCAGGGAGGGGTTGTTGGCTACACCTTC
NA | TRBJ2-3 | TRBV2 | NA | CASCSAGAQWEDTQYF | TGTGCCAGCTGCTCGGCGGGGGCCCAATGGGAAGATACGCAGTATTTT
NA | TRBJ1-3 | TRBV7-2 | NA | CASSSDISSGNTIYF | TGTGCCAGCAGCTCCGACATAAGCTCTGGAAACACCATATATTTT
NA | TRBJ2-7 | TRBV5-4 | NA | CASSSGGLEGTSYEQYF | TGTGCCAGCAGCTCTGGGGGCCTAGAGGGAACCTCCTACGAGCAGTACTTC
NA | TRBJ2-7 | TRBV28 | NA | CASSSITGRAYVPYEQYF | TGTGCCAGCAGCTCAATTACCGGGAGAGCTTACGTCCCCTACGAGCAGTACTTC
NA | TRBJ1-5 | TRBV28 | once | CASGLVGEGQPQHF | TGTGCCAGCGGTTTAGTGGGGGAGGGTCAGCCCCAGCATTTT
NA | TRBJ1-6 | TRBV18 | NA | CASSAALQVNSPLHF | TGTGCCAGCTCAGCAGCCCTACAGGTTAATTCACCCCTCCACTTT
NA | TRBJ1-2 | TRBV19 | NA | CASSQRGYGYTF | TGTGCCAGTAGTCAAAGAGGGTACGGCTACACCTTC
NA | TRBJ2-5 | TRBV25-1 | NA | CASSEERGIQETQYF | TGTGCCAGCAGTGAAGAAAGGGGTATACAAGAGACCCAGTACTTC
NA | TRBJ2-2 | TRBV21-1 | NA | CASSKWSRPGGELFF | TGTGCCAGCAGCAAATGGTCCAGGCCAGGGGGGGAGCTGTTTTTT
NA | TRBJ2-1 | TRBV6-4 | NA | CASSETGTHYNEQFF | TGTGCCAGCAGTGAGACGGGAACCCACTACAATGAGCAGTTCTTC
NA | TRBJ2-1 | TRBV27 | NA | CASPRGRVFFEQFF | TGTGCCAGCCCTAGGGGGAGGGTCTTCTTTGAGCAGTTCTTC
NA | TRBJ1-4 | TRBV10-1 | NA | CASSESIGGNEKLFF | TGCGCCAGCAGTGAGTCAATAGGGGGTAATGAAAAACTGTTTTTT
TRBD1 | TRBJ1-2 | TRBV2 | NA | CASSTDRGRANYGYTF | TGTGCCAGCAGCACCGACAGGGGACGGGCTAACTATGGCTACACCTTC
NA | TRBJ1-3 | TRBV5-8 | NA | CASSLSGGDTIYF | TGTGCCAGCAGCTTGTCGGGGGGAGACACCATATATTTT
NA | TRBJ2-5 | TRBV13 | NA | CASSLSRKETQYF | TGTGCCAGCAGCTTGTCCAGGAAAGAGACCCAGTACTTC
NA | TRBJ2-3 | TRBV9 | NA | CASSYYESTDTQYF | TGTGCCAGCAGCTACTACGAAAGCACAGATACGCAGTATTTT
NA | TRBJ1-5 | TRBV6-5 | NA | CASIGGHQPQHF | TGTGCCAGCATCGGCGGCCATCAGCCCCAGCATTTT
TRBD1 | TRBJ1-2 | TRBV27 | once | CASKPSQGAGNYGYTF | TGTGCCAGCAAACCAAGTCAGGGGGCGGGTAACTATGGCTACACCTTC
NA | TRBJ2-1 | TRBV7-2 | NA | CASSLVYNEQFF | TGTGCCAGCAGCTTAGTCTATAATGAGCAGTTCTTC
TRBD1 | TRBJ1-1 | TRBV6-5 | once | CASSYSDRVDTEAFF | TGTGCCAGCAGTTACTCGGACAGGGTGGACACTGAAGCTTTCTTT
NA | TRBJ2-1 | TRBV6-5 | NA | CASRLQGPSYNEQFF | TGTGCCAGCAGGCTACAGGGCCCTTCCTACAATGAGCAGTTCTTC
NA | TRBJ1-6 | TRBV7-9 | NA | CASSYSRDKRNSPLHF | TGTGCCAGCAGCTACTCCCGGGACAAGAGGAATTCACCCCTCCACTTT
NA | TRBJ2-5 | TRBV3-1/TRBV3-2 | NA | CASSAWGRETQYF | TGTGCCAGCAGCGCCTGGGGGCGGGAGACCCAGTACTTC
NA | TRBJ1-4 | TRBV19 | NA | CASSTPRKRGATNEKLFF | TGTGCCAGTAGTACCCCCCGAAAACGGGGTGCAACTAATGAAAAACTGTTTTTT
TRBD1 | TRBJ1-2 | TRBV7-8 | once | CASSLAGTGAVGYTF | TGTGCCAGCAGCTTAGCGGGGACAGGGGCGGTTGGCTACACCTTC
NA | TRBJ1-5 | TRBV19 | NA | CASMEGTYSNQPQHF | TGTGCCAGTATGGAGGGAACCTATAGCAATCAGCCCCAGCATTTT
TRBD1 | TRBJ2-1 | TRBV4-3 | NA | CASSQTGASYNEQFF | TGCGCCAGCAGCCAAACAGGGGCCTCCTACAATGAGCAGTTCTTC
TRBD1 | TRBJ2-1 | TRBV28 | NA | CANLGTGTYNEQFF | TGTGCCAACCTAGGGACAGGGACATACAATGAGCAGTTCTTC
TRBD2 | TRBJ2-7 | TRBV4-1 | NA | CASSQEEGGVSYEQYF | TGCGCCAGCAGCCAAGAGGAGGGAGGGGTGTCCTACGAGCAGTACTTC
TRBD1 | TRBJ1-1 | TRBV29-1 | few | CSAIRGTTEAFF | TGCAGCGCCATCAGGGGGACCACTGAAGCTTTCTTT
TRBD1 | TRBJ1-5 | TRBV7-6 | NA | CASSKGQGSNQPQHF | TGTGCCAGCAGCAAGGGACAGGGCAGCAATCAGCCCCAGCATTTT
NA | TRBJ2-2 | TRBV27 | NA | CASSPRRLGGELFF | TGTGCCAGCAGTCCCAGGAGGTTAGGCGGGGAGCTGTTTTTT
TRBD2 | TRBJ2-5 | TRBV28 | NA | CASSPSLAGLETQYF | TGTGCCAGCAGTCCCTCCCTAGCGGGGTTAGAGACCCAGTACTTC
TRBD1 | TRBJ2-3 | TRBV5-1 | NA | CASSSPKPGQGTTDTQYF | TGCGCCAGCAGCTCGCCGAAACCGGGACAGGGGACCACAGATACGCAGTATTTT
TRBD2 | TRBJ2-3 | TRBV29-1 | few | CSGSRTSSDTQYF | TGCAGCGGATCGAGGACTAGTTCAGATACGCAGTATTTT
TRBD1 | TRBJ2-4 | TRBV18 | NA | CASSPQTGQGLEYF | TGTGCCAGCTCACCACAGACGGGACAGGGGTTGGAGTACTTC
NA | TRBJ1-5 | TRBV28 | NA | CSVGQQPQHF | TGTTCGGTGGGGCAACAGCCCCAGCATTTT
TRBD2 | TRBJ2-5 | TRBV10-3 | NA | CAIKGTSSGQETQYF | TGTGCCATCAAAGGGACTAGCAGTGGTCAAGAGACCCAGTACTTC
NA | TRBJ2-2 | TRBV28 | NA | CASSLYSRANTGELFF | TGTGCCAGCAGTTTATATTCCAGGGCGAACACCGGGGAGCTGTTTTTT
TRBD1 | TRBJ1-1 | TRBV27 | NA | CASRPRQGRTEAFF | TGTGCCAGCAGACCGAGACAGGGAAGAACTGAAGCTTTCTTT
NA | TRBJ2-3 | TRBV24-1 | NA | CATSDPGTDTQYF | TGTGCCACCAGTGATCCGGGCACAGATACGCAGTATTTT
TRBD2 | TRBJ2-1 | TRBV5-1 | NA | CASSLALAGVTEQFF | TGCGCCAGCAGCTTGGCTCTAGCGGGAGTGACTGAGCAGTTCTTC
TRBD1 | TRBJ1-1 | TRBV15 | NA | CATRGQGNTEAFF | TGTGCCACTAGGGGACAGGGGAACACTGAAGCTTTCTTT
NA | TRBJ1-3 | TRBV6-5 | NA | CASWTSRATIYF | TGTGCCAGTTGGACATCTCGGGCCACCATATATTTT
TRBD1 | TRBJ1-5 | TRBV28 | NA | CAGAVGGQNNQPQHF | TGTGCCGGAGCCGTGGGGGGACAGAACAATCAGCCCCAGCATTTT
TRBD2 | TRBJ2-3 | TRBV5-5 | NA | CASSLSASGARQYF | TGTGCCAGCAGCTTGTCGGCTAGCGGAGCCCGCCAGTATTTT
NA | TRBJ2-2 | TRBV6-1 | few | CASSVGWDINTGELFF | TGTGCCAGCAGTGTAGGTTGGGACATTAACACCGGGGAGCTGTTTTTT
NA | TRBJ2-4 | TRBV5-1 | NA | CASSLEGVENIQYF | TGCGCCAGCAGCTTAGAGGGGGTAGAAAACATTCAGTACTTC
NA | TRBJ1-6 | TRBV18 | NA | CASSPDIRRQNSPLHF | TGTGCCAGCTCACCCGACATCCGGCGACAAAATTCACCCCTCCACTTT
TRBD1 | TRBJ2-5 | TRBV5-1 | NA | CASSWQQGAIETQYF | TGCGCCAGCAGCTGGCAACAGGGGGCGATTGAGACCCAGTACTTC
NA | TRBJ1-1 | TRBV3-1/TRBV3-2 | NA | CASSQLSLRYSRGAFF | TGTGCCAGCAGCCAACTATCTTTACGGTACTCCCGAGGGGCTTTCTTT